This is a list of T cell receptor beta chains from one sample in a study of Ad26.COV2.S vaccination and SARS-CoV-2 variants. The method was immunoSEQ multiplex PCR; TCRdb's version includes in-frame clones alone and lacks a portion of them. Of 200,000 to 250,000 clones in the sample, 85% to 90% are singletons; the top ten hold roughly a tenth. The material was peripheral blood, obtained in a trial of Ad26.COV2.S vaccine versus placebo. These receptors came from a person between 18 and 65 years old who received the Ad26.COV2.S COVID-19 vaccine or a placebo. The CDR3 runs from the conserved cysteine through the conserved F or W. A D gene is named only where the DNA matches it firmly. For some rows the clone size is stated as once, few or many, or as a class when expanded; others skip it.

D gene	J gene	clone size	V gene	CDR3 DNA	CDR3 protein
TRBD2	TRBJ2-7	-	TRBV11-2	TGTGCCAGCAGCTTAGTGCGGGGGGGTTACTACGAGCAGTACTTC	CASSLVRGGYYEQYF
-	TRBJ1-1	-	TRBV29-1	TGCAGCGTTGCTGAGTGGGACACCTTGAACACTGAAGCTTTCTTT	CSVAEWDTLNTEAFF
TRBD1	TRBJ1-1	-	TRBV28	TGTGCCAGCAGCTTCCGCAAGGGGGCTAATGAAGCTTTCTTT	CASSFRKGANEAFF
TRBD1	TRBJ2-7	-	TRBV4-1	TGCGCCAGCAGCCAAGCCGGACAGGGGAGGTACGAGCAGTACTTC	CASSQAGQGRYEQYF
TRBD1	TRBJ1-2	-	TRBV6-5	TGTGCCAGCAGCCCGGACAGGGCCTGGAATGGCTACACCTTC	CASSPDRAWNGYTF
-	TRBJ2-5	-	TRBV5-8	TGTGCCAGCAGCCTAGACCAGGGCGGGACCCAGTACTTC	CASSLDQGGTQYF
-	TRBJ1-5	-	TRBV24-1	TGTGCCACCAGTGATTTCCCCAATCAGCCCCAGCATTTT	CATSDFPNQPQHF
-	TRBJ2-7	once	TRBV2	TGTGCCAGCAGTGACAGGAGCGAGCAGTACTTC	CASSDRSEQYF
-	TRBJ2-2	-	TRBV7-2	TGTGCCAGCAGCTTGAACGGATATTCGAACACCGGGGAGCTGTTTTTT	CASSLNGYSNTGELFF
-	TRBJ2-3	-	TRBV10-3	TGTGCCATCAGTGAGTCGTTTCCCCAGGAAAGCACAGATACGCAGTATTTT	CAISESFPQESTDTQYF
TRBD1	TRBJ2-7	-	TRBV7-8	TGTGCCAGCAGCTTAGACAGGGGCTACTACGAGCAGTACTTC	CASSLDRGYYEQYF
-	TRBJ2-7	-	TRBV28	TGTGCCAGCAGTTTATGGGGTGGAGGGTCCAAATACGAGCAGTACTTC	CASSLWGGGSKYEQYF
-	TRBJ2-7	-	TRBV6-6	TGTGCCAGCAGCTCGGGGGAGCATTACGAGCAGTACTTC	CASSSGEHYEQYF
-	TRBJ2-7	-	TRBV7-9	TGTGCCAGCAGCTTCCCCAGGGACGAGCAGTACTTC	CASSFPRDEQYF
-	TRBJ2-2	-	TRBV6-5	TGTGCCAGCAAAGCAGGGAACACCGGGGAGCTGTTTTTT	CASKAGNTGELFF
-	TRBJ2-3	-	TRBV25-1	TGTGCCAGCAGTGAGGAGGGGGCCTTTTTTACAGATACGCAGTATTTT	CASSEEGAFFTDTQYF
TRBD1	TRBJ2-1	-	TRBV6-2/TRBV6-3	TGTGCCAGCAGTTACGTTGACAGGGTTTACGGTGAGCAGTTCTTC	CASSYVDRVYGEQFF
-	TRBJ2-7	-	TRBV5-1	TGCGCCAGCAGATTAGACTACTCACTCTACGAGCAGTACTTC	CASRLDYSLYEQYF
-	TRBJ1-5	-	TRBV4-3	TGCGCCAGCAGCCAAGATCGGCGCAGGGTGAGTCAGCCCCAGCATTTT	CASSQDRRRVSQPQHF
-	TRBJ1-4	-	TRBV6-6	TGTGCCAGCAGACGCCTCAATGGGGTTAATGAAAAACTGTTTTTT	CASRRLNGVNEKLFF
-	TRBJ2-1	-	TRBV5-4	TGTGCCAGCAGCTTGGATTGGGGGATCAATGAGCAGTTCTTC	CASSLDWGINEQFF
-	TRBJ2-3	-	TRBV25-1	TGTGCCAGCAGTGCCGCTCAAGATACGCAGTATTTT	CASSAAQDTQYF
-	TRBJ1-4	-	TRBV3-1/TRBV3-2	TGTGCCAGCAGCCCCCCGTCGGGGCATGAAAAACTGTTTTTT	CASSPPSGHEKLFF
TRBD1	TRBJ2-7	-	TRBV19	TGTGCCAGTAGTATCGGGACAGGGGCCTACGAGCAGTACTTC	CASSIGTGAYEQYF
-	TRBJ2-1	few	TRBV7-3	TGTGCCAGCAGCTTTTCCGGGACGGCCTACAATGAGCAGTTCTTC	CASSFSGTAYNEQFF
TRBD1	TRBJ1-6	-	TRBV30	TGTGCCTGGAGTCGGGACAGATTCTATAATTCACCCCTCCACTTT	CAWSRDRFYNSPLHF
TRBD1	TRBJ2-7	-	TRBV25-1	TGTGCCACCTCGGGACAGGGAAGACCTATGGGAGACGAGCAGTACTTC	CATSGQGRPMGDEQYF
-	TRBJ1-2	-	TRBV11-2	TGTGCCAGCAGCTTAGAGGGTGCCGGTCGGTGGAATCACGGCTACACCTTC	CASSLEGAGRWNHGYTF
-	TRBJ1-4	-	TRBV7-9	TGTGCCAGCAGGCCAGGGCTCCTAGTTGCAACTAATGAAAAACTGTTTTTT	CASRPGLLVATNEKLFF
TRBD1	TRBJ1-2	-	TRBV27	TGTGCCAGCAGTTCCCAACGCCCGGGACAGGAGCCCCCTGGCTACACCTTC	CASSSQRPGQEPPGYTF